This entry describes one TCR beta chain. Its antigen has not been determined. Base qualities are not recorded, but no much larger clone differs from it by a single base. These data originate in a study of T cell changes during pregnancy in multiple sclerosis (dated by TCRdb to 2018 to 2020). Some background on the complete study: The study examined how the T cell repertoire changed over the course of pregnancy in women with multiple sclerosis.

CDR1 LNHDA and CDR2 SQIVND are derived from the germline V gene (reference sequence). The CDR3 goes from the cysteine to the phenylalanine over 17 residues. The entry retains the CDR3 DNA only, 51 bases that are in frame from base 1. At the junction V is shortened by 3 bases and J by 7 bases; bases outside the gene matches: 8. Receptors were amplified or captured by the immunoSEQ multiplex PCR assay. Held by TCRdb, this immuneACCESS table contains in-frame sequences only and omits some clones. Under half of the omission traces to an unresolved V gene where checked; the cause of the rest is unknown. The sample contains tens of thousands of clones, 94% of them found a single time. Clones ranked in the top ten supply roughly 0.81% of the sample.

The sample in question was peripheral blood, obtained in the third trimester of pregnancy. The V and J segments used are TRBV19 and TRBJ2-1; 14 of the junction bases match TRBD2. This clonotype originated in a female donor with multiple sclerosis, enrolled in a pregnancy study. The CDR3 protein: CASSIPGLAGAVNEQFF. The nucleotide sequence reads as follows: TGTGCCAGTAGTATCCCGGGACTAGCGGGAGCGGTAAATGAGCAGTTCTTC. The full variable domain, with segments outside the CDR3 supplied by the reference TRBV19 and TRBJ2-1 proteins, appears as DGGITQSPKYLFRKEGQNVTLSCEQNLNHDAMYWYRQDPGQGLRLIYYSQIVNDFQKGDIAEGYSVSREKKESFPLTVTSAQKNPTAFYLCASSIPGLAGAVNEQFFGPGTRLTVL.